The 27 T cell receptor beta chains below come from one sample, sequenced in a study of cytotoxic CD8 clonotypes in ibrutinib-treated CLL. Data came from immunoSEQ multiplex PCR; TCRdb stores just in-frame clones and leaves some out. The sample holds 30,000 to 40,000 clones, roughly 49% seen once. Source: PBMCs, taken before ibrutinib treatment. The receptor set was obtained from a human donor with chronic lymphocytic leukemia.

This rearrangement joins TRBV6-5 to TRBJ2-5; TRBD2 matches 12 bases. The CDR3 has 15 amino acids. Germline CDR1 and CDR2: MNHEY and SVGAGI. V dropped 2 bases and J dropped 5; count of bases not matched to a gene: 3. The CDR3 nucleotides read TGTGCCAGCAGTTACCTAACTAGCGGGGGGGAGACCCAGTACTTC. Its translation is CASSYLTSGGETQYF.

The chain links TRBV4-2 to TRBJ2-5; perhaps TRBD2 as D (7 bases). The CDR3 covers 16 residues. The ends were cut back, 0 bases at V and 4 bases at J, with 15 bases in the middle. The germline V gene has CDR1 LGHNA and CDR2 YNFKEQ. The DNA for the CDR3 is TGTGCCAGCAGCCAAGACGGAGGGGGGGCCATAGAGACCCAGTACTTC. Protein product: CASSQDGGGAIETQYF.

V gene TRBV5-1 combines with J gene TRBJ2-7; 10 nucleotides agree with TRBD1. The CDR3 has 16 amino acids. CDR1 is SGHRS, CDR2 YFSETQ, per germline. J was trimmed by 2 bases and V by 2 bases; bases with no gene match: 7. CDR3 amino acids: CASSLRQGARAYEQYF. DNA of the CDR3: TGCGCCAGCAGCTTAAGACAGGGGGCTAGGGCCTACGAGCAGTACTTC.

This clone was recorded a few times. The genes are TRBV27 and TRBJ1-1; 8 bases are shared with TRBD1. The V gene's germline CDR1 is MNHEY and CDR2 SMNVEV (reference sequence). CDR3 size: 14 residues. V lost 6 bases to trimming and J lost 1 base; unmatched junction nucleotides: 4. CDR3 region: CASSRTGPNTEAFF. CDR3 nucleotides: TGTGCCAGCAGCCGGACAGGGCCGAACACTGAAGCTTTCTTT.

The rearrangement links TRBV21-1 to TRBJ2-5; the table's TRBD2 call for D was not verified on the DNA. TRBV21-1 is a pseudogene locus. There are 18 residues in the CDR3. The CDR3 nucleotides read TGTGCCAGCAGCAAATTGGGGACTAGCGGGGGTGGAGAAGAGACCCAGTACTTC. It yields the protein CASSKLGTSGGGEETQYF.

This clone was detected only a few times. V and J are TRBV7-3 and TRBJ2-3; no clear D. This CDR3 comprises 14 residues. Germline CDR1 is SGHTA and CDR2 is FQGTGA. Trimming took 3 bases from V and 1 from J, leaving 8 bases between them. CDR3 region: CASSLGSRTDTQYF. The CDR3 DNA sequence: TGTGCCAGCAGCTTGGGCAGTCGCACAGATACGCAGTATTTT.

This clone has ten or more counts. The chain recombines TRBV6-5 with TRBJ2-7; D may be TRBD1 (5 bases). V was trimmed by 4 bases and J by 2 bases, leaving 18 bases between them. CDR3 size: 16 residues. Germline V gene data show CDR1 as MNHEY and CDR2 as SVGAGI. The CDR3 spells CASSSTLLDSTYEQYF. DNA for the CDR3: TGTGCCAGCAGTTCTACACTGTTAGACAGCACCTACGAGCAGTACTTC.

The rearrangement joins TRBV28 to TRBJ2-6; 7 positions match TRBD1. The germline gives CDR1 MDHEN, CDR2 SYDVKM. This CDR3 has 17 amino acids. V lost 5 bases, J lost 0 bases, and 7 bases stayed unmatched. CDR3 in amino acids: CASSGPGQNSGANVLTF. The CDR3 DNA sequence: TGTGCCAGCAGTGGTCCGGGACAGAACTCTGGGGCCAACGTCCTGACTTTC.

The chain couples TRBV5-4 to TRBJ1-2, with 8 positions matching TRBD1. Trimming cost V 2 bases and J 0 bases; bases outside gene matches: 3. CDR3 length equals 15 residues. Germline CDR1 is SGHNT and CDR2 is YYREEE (reference sequence). This CDR3 reads CASSLLQGANYGYTF. The CDR3 nucleotides are TGTGCCAGCAGCTTACTACAGGGGGCTAACTATGGCTACACCTTC.

V usage is TRBV27 and J usage is TRBJ1-4, with TRBD1 matching over 8 bases. Losses at the gene ends were 6 bases for V and 0 bases for J; bases not matched to a gene: 21. The germline CDR1 and CDR2 sequences are MNHEY and SMNVEV (reference sequence). The CDR3 extends over 21 amino acids. The CDR3 sequence is CASSRGLGQGGMFATNEKLFF. The CDR3 DNA reads as TGTGCCAGCAGCCGCGGCCTTGGACAGGGAGGAATGTTCGCAACTAATGAAAAACTGTTTTTT.

V gene TRBV28 combines with J gene TRBJ1-5; D is unclear. V shed 6 bases and J shed 2 bases, with 17 bases lying between them. The CDR3 spans 16 residues. Germline values: CDR1 MDHEN, CDR2 SYDVKM. DNA for the CDR3: TGTGCCAGCAGAAGCGCAGGCCGTTACGGCAATCAGCCCCAGCATTTT. This codes for CASRSAGRYGNQPQHF.

By share, this clone ranks as medium-sized. The chain employs TRBV6-1 and TRBJ2-7; D not resolved. V was clipped by 10 bases and J by 3 bases, with 16 bases between them. The germline V gene encodes CDR1 MNHNS and CDR2 SASEGT. The CDR3 is 13 amino acids. CDR3 nucleotide sequence: TGTGCCATCTCCCAAACGGCCCACTACGAGCAGTACTTC. Amino acids: CAISQTAHYEQYF.

The chain uses TRBV10-2 and TRBJ2-7, with D tentatively TRBD2 (7 bases). The CDR3 has 15 amino acids. Trimming took 8 bases from V and 4 from J, leaving 21 bases between them. Germline-derived CDR1 and CDR2 are WSHSY and SAAADI. The CDR3 sequence: CASLKERGGSYEQYF. In nucleotides, the CDR3 is TGCGCCAGCCTAAAGGAGCGCGGGGGCTCGTACGAGCAGTACTTC.

The sample holds a few counts of this clone. The chain joins TRBV2 to TRBJ1-1; D perhaps matches TRBD1 (6 bases). Germline V CDR1 and CDR2: SNHLY, FYNNEI. V was clipped by 2 bases and J by 3 bases, with 10 bases between them. This CDR3 region has 14 residues. CDR3 in DNA: TGTGCCAGCAGTGAACGGGGGCAGGACACTGAAGCTTTCTTT. It specifies CASSERGQDTEAFF. The full variable domain, completed using reference TRBV2 and TRBJ1-1, is EPEVTQTPSHQVTQMGQEVILRCVPISNHLYFYWYRQILGQKVEFLVSFYNNEISEKSEIFDDQFSVERPDGSNFTLKIRSTKLEDSAMYFCASSERGQDTEAFFGQGTRLTVV.

This clone has only a few counts. This chain uses TRBV14 with TRBJ1-5; D not certain. V lost 5 bases and J lost 8, with 13 bases in between. The germline CDR1 and CDR2 sequences are SGHDN and FVKESK. CDR3 length equals 13 residues. CDR3 amino acids: CASSYGPAEPQHF. Written as DNA, the CDR3 is TGTGCCAGCAGCTATGGACCCGCGGAGCCCCAGCATTTT.

This sequence joins TRBV4-1 and TRBJ2-7, with 7 bases lining up with TRBD1. Germline CDR1 MGHRA, CDR2 YSYEKL. This CDR3 region has 14 residues. J gave up 3 bases and V 3 bases, and 5 bases lay outside the gene matches. DNA of the CDR3: TGCGCCAGCAGCCACTTTACAGGGGACTACGAGCAGTACTTC. This sequence encodes CASSHFTGDYEQYF.

The chain joins TRBV30 to TRBJ1-4, with no clear D. Trimming removed 4 bases at V and 7 bases at J, with 13 bases between. CDR1 and CDR2 from the germline V gene are GTSNPN and SVGIG (reference sequence). This CDR3 contains 13 residues. The DNA for the CDR3 is TGTGCCTGGAAGAGAGGGAATCGTGAAAAACTGTTTTTT. Protein: CAWKRGNREKLFF.

This rearrangement joins TRBV9 to TRBJ2-3; 11 bases match TRBD2. The CDR3 is 15 amino acids. Germline V gene lookup returns CDR1 SGDLS and CDR2 YYNGEE. V lost 4 bases, J lost 4 bases, and 5 bases stayed unmatched. CDR3 region: CASSQLAGAPDTQYF. CDR3 in DNA: TGTGCCAGCAGCCAACTAGCGGGAGCCCCAGATACGCAGTATTTT.

The chain joins TRBV10-3 to TRBJ2-7; 8 bases agree with TRBD2. V lost 6 bases, J lost 2 bases, and 6 bases stayed unmatched. This CDR3 is 14 amino acids long. The germline V gene encodes CDR1 ENHRY and CDR2 SYGVKD. The CDR3 nucleotides read TGTGCCATCAGCCCCGGGAGGGATACCTACGAGCAGTACTTC. This sequence encodes CAISPGRDTYEQYF.

V and J are TRBV7-9 and TRBJ1-5; D gene ambiguous. V was trimmed by 5 bases and J by 4 bases, leaving 18 bases between them. This CDR3 is 16 amino acids long. Germline CDR1 is SEHNR and CDR2 is FQNEAQ (reference sequence). This chain's CDR3 is CASSPQGGISNQPQHF. The CDR3 DNA reads TGTGCCAGCAGCCCCCAAGGAGGAATTTCAAATCAGCCCCAGCATTTT.

V gene TRBV4-1 combines with J gene TRBJ2-1; weak D call: TRBD1 (6 bases). The CDR3 is made up of 15 amino acids. V gave up 5 bases and J gave up 7 bases, with 18 bases separating them. Germline CDR1 MGHRA, CDR2 YSYEKL. In nucleotides, the CDR3 is TGCGCCAGCAGCAGACAGGTCCATCCCTCGAATGAGCAGTTCTTC. Translating gives CASSRQVHPSNEQFF.

This sequence joins TRBV6-6 and TRBJ1-2, with 8 bases aligning to TRBD1. CDR3 size: 16 residues. V gave up 0 bases and J gave up 4 bases; unmatched junction bases: 7. Germline assignment: CDR1 MNHNY and CDR2 SVGAGI (reference sequence). In DNA form, the CDR3 reads TGTGCCAGCAGTTACTCACCCGTCACAGGGGGCTATGGCTACACCTTC. Protein sequence: CASSYSPVTGGYGYTF.

This chain uses TRBV7-3 with TRBJ2-1, with D unresolved. In germline, CDR1 is SGHTA, CDR2 FQGTGA. The CDR3 contains 11 residues. V was cut by 2 bases and J by 7 bases, with 3 bases left in between. CDR3 bases: TGTGCCAGCAGCTTAGGGAATGAGCAGTTCTTC. This encodes CASSLGNEQFF.

The rearrangement uses TRBV2 and TRBJ2-2; the D gene is possibly TRBD1 (6 bases). The CDR3 has 14 residues. Germline V gene sequence: CDR1 SNHLY, CDR2 FYNNEI. Trimming removed 5 bases at V and 4 bases at J, with 11 bases between. The CDR3 nucleotides read TGTGCCAGCAGTACAGGGATGGGCACCGGGGAGCTGTTTTTT. Translating it yields CASSTGMGTGELFF.

This clone appeared many times. The chain employs TRBV7-2 and TRBJ2-1, with D possibly matching TRBD2 (6 bases). Germline lookup yields CDR1 SGHTA and CDR2 FQGNSA. The ends were cut back, 8 bases at V and 0 bases at J, with 14 bases in the middle. The CDR3 runs to 15 residues. The CDR3 nucleotides read TGTGCCAGCGCGAGGGGCGGGGACTCCTACAATGAGCAGTTCTTC. Its translation: CASARGGDSYNEQFF.

The genes are TRBV6-1 and TRBJ2-5; D call uncertain. V lost 6 bases to trimming and J lost 0 bases, with 8 bases between them. This CDR3 has 13 amino acids. Per the germline V gene, CDR1 is MNHNS and CDR2 is SASEGT. The CDR3 loop is CASRVTYQETQYF. DNA of the CDR3: TGTGCCAGCAGGGTAACGTACCAAGAGACCCAGTACTTC.

This clone was observed a few times. V usage is TRBV13 and J usage is TRBJ1-2, with D uncertain. V was trimmed by 4 bases and J by 4 bases, leaving 13 bases between them. The CDR3 extends over 14 amino acids. CDR1 and CDR2 (germline): PRHDT, FYEKMQ (reference sequence). For the CDR3, the DNA is TGTGCCAGCAGCTCTCAGATAAACGTCTATGGCTACACCTTC. Protein: CASSSQINVYGYTF.